This TCR beta chain emerged from a study of blood T cell repertoires in COVID-19. The data were produced by immunoSEQ multiplex PCR, yet TCRdb's version contains in-frame clones alone and is incomplete. The data show roughly 220,000 clones, approximately 86% seen once. This clone appeared once. The sequence was collected from a man aged 55 to 70 with acute or convalescent COVID-19. Specimen: peripheral blood.

The CDR3 sequence: CASSLQGAGEKLFF. The CDR3 DNA follows: TGTGCCAGCAGCCTACAGGGGGCGGGAGAAAAACTGTTTTTT. The chain uses TRBV6-6 and TRBJ1-4, with 9 bases identical to TRBD1. Looked up from germline, CDR1 is MNHNY and CDR2 is SVGAGI (reference sequence). CDR3 length: 14 amino acids. Losses at the gene ends were 6 bases for V and 8 bases for J; bases not matched to a gene: 7.